These 4 T cell receptor beta chains were all obtained from the same sample, sequenced in a study of a mutant IDH1 vaccine in newly diagnosed glioma. Time point in this sample: week 47, end of study. Mutant IDH1 20-mer peptide, at 300 ug, made up each vaccine dose, with topical imiquimod. Measured with immunoSEQ multiplex PCR; TCRdb has only the in-frame clones, and not every one. The sample records about 59,000 clones, over 80% being singletons. No antigen has been assigned to these receptors. Specimen: PBMCs, collected from a glioma patient whose treatment included an IDH1 peptide vaccine. These TCRs come from a man under 40 with glioma.

The J gene is TRBJ2-5, the V gene TRBV5-6; 13 bases are a match to TRBD2. This CDR3 region has 17 residues. The junction had 5 bases not matched to a gene; V was cut back by 2 bases and J by 1 base. CDR1 and CDR2 from the germline V gene are SGHDT and YYEEEE. In nucleotides, the CDR3 is TGTGCCAGCAGCTTTTACAGACTAGCGGGGGGCCAAGAGACCCAGTACTTC. This encodes CASSFYRLAGGQETQYF.

The J gene is TRBJ1-2, the V gene TRBV5-4; D possibly corresponds to TRBD1 (5 bases). Looked up from germline, CDR1 is SGHNT and CDR2 is YYREEE (reference sequence). The CDR3 spans 15 residues. Trimming pared 3 bases from V and 0 bases from J, leaving 12 bases between. CDR3 DNA sequence: TGTGCCAGCAGCTCGAACAGGAACGCTAACTATGGCTACACCTTC. It specifies CASSSNRNANYGYTF.

This chain joins TRBV7-9 and TRBJ1-6, with TRBD1 matching over 7 bases. The junction had 2 bases not matched to a gene; V was cut back by 1 base and J by 8 bases. From germline, CDR1 is SEHNR and CDR2 FQNEAQ (reference sequence). This CDR3 contains 14 residues. DNA of the CDR3: TGTGCCAGCAGCTTAGGTACAGGGGATTCACCCCTCCACTTT. Translated: CASSLGTGDSPLHF.

The rearrangement links TRBV5-8 to TRBJ1-5, with 7 bases identical to TRBD1. V gave up 4 bases and J gave up 4 bases; unmatched junction bases: 8. This CDR3 is built from 15 residues. The V gene's germline CDR1 is SGHTS and CDR2 YDEGEE. CDR3 nucleotides: TGTGCCAGCAGCCGAGGGACAGTTGCTAATCAGCCCCAGCATTTT. Translating it yields CASSRGTVANQPQHF.